One T cell receptor (beta chain) is described in this entry. This entry belongs to a study of blood T cell repertoires in COVID-19. This CDR3 spans 15 amino acids. V gave up 3 bases and J gave up 8 bases, with 19 bases separating them. Germline CDR1 reads KGHSH; CDR2 reads LQKENI. Generated by immunoSEQ multiplex PCR, the TCRdb table keeps only in-frame clones and is missing some. The table includes fewer than 110,000 clones, more than 70% detected once. Sequenced input: peripheral blood. The chain links TRBV18 to TRBJ1-2; no reliable D call. The sequence was collected from a man between 70 and 80 years old with acute or convalescent COVID-19. CDR3 loop: CASSPNRGLDRGYTF. In nucleotides, the CDR3 is TGTGCCAGCTCACCGAACCGTGGACTGGATCGAGGCTACACCTTC.